This TCR beta chain was observed in a study of CD8+ T cells in alopecia areata. Across the study: Oral tofacitinib, 5 to 10 mg twice daily, was given in an open-label trial. Whole-study results and caveats: The study found higher clonality in lesional than normal scalp, especially in alopecia totalis/universalis.

Individuals with alopecia areata gave both lesional scalp punch biopsies and peripheral blood for collection. cDNA prepared by RNA extraction and subsequent reverse transcription served as the template for sequencing. Generated by immunoSEQ multiplex PCR, the TCRdb table keeps only in-frame clones and is missing some. The data contain under 250,000 clones, more than 45% of them singletons. This clone was counted only a few times. No antigen is known for it. The ends lost 0 bases at V and 3 bases at J; junction bases unmatched: 4. Germline V gene sequence: CDR1 MNHEY, CDR2 SMNVEV (reference sequence). The CDR3 has 15 amino acids.

Sequencing was performed on CD4+ T cells sorted from blood, taken at week 0. The TCR originated in a human donor with alopecia areata. The rearrangement uses TRBV27 and TRBJ2-5; 7 positions agree with TRBD1. The CDR3 DNA is TGTGCCAGCAGTTTATCCGGGACAGCTAAAGAGACCCAGTACTTC. Translating it yields CASSLSGTAKETQYF.